These 17 T cell receptor beta chains share one sample of origin, sequenced in a study of beta chain features in type 1 diabetes. Study-wide points: Among patients with Type 1 diabetes, TCRB CDR3s were moderately but significantly shorter in every one of the four CD4+ subsets.

The antigens these receptors bind are not known. The investigators reverse transcribed all of the isolated RNA, so they sequenced expressed TCRB transcripts. Repertoires were generated with immunoSEQ multiplex PCR, while TCRdb's copy carries only in-frame clones and drops some. The profile shows 50,000 or so clones, roughly 45% of them singletons. The sample taken for sequencing was stem cell memory CD4+ T cells from blood. All receptors come from a man between 25 and 39 years old with type 1 diabetes.

The V and J genes are TRBV5-1 and TRBJ2-5; tentatively, D is TRBD1 (6 bases). The length of the CDR3 is 16 residues. V lost 2 bases and J lost 5, with 19 bases in between. The germline gives CDR1 SGHRS, CDR2 YFSETQ. Here the CDR3 DNA reads TGCGCCAGCAGCTTCAATTTGCCGGCAGGGGTGGAGACCCAGTACTTC. Its translation: CASSFNLPAGVETQYF.

This clone was recorded a few times. The chain combines TRBV29-1 with TRBJ2-1; TRBD1 matches at 7 bases. CDR3 length equals 12 residues. Germline V gene lookup returns CDR1 SQVTM and CDR2 ANQGSEA. Losses at the gene ends were 6 bases for V and 6 bases for J; bases not matched to a gene: 5. CDR3: CSVGPGGNEQFF. CDR3 nucleotide sequence: TGCAGCGTGGGTCCAGGGGGCAATGAGCAGTTCTTC.

The chain is built from TRBV13 and TRBJ2-1; 13 bases map to TRBD2. Germline-derived CDR1 and CDR2 are PRHDT and FYEKMQ (reference sequence). The CDR3 totals 15 residues. V lost 5 bases, J lost 6 bases, and 4 bases stayed unmatched. The CDR3 DNA reads as TGTGCCAGCAGCATGGGGACTAGCGGGATCAATGAGCAGTTCTTC. It encodes CASSMGTSGINEQFF.

In its sample, this clone was seen a few times. The chain combines TRBV7-8 with TRBJ2-7; 9 bases fit TRBD1. With 5 bases clipped from V and 6 bases from J, the junction kept 8 bases outside the gene matches. The germline gives CDR1 SGHVS, CDR2 FQNEAQ. The CDR3 sequence is 14 residues long. CDR3 DNA: TGTGCCAGCAGCATCTGGACAGGGGATCGCGAGCAGTACTTC. Translated: CASSIWTGDREQYF. The full variable domain, in which reference TRBV7-8 and TRBJ2-7 provide the parts outside the CDR3, is GAGVSQSPRYKVAKRGQDVALRCDPISGHVSLFWYQQALGQGPEFLTYFQNEAQLDKSGLPSDRFFAERPEGSVSTLKIQRTQQEDSAVYLCASSIWTGDREQYFGPGTRLTVT.

This chain links TRBV9 with TRBJ2-5; 8 bases fit TRBD2. The germline V gene has CDR1 SGDLS and CDR2 YYNGEE. The CDR3 runs 16 residues. V was pared by 0 bases and J by 5 bases, with 9 bases of the junction left unmatched. The CDR3 DNA is TGTGCCAGCAGCGTAGGAGGGACTAGTCATCCCGAGACCCAGTACTTC. It translates to CASSVGGTSHPETQYF. Filled out from reference TRBV9 and TRBJ2-5, the complete variable domain reads DSGVTQTPKHLITATGQRVTLRCSPRSGDLSVYWYQQSLDQGLQFLIQYYNGEERAKGNILERFSAQQFPDLHSELNLSSLELGDSALYFCASSVGGTSHPETQYFGPGTRLLVL.

The chain recombines TRBV29-1 with TRBJ2-1; 11 bases match TRBD2. After removal of 5 bases from V and 4 bases from J, the junction contained 7 bases not matched to a gene. The CDR3 is 15 residues long. Germline CDR1 reads SQVTM; CDR2 reads ANQGSEA. This CDR3 reads CSVQLGTSGYNEQFF. CDR3 DNA sequence: TGCAGCGTTCAACTCGGGACTAGCGGTTACAATGAGCAGTTCTTC.

This clone came up a few times. The chain combines TRBV7-9 with TRBJ2-3, with D possibly being TRBD2 (6 bases). The CDR3 loop spans 18 amino acids. V was clipped by 2 bases and J by 0 bases, with 18 bases between them. Germline CDR1 is SEHNR and CDR2 is FQNEAQ (reference sequence). The CDR3 region has the DNA TGTGCCAGCAGCTTAAGTCGTATCATCGGGGGTAGCACAGATACGCAGTATTTT. The encoded protein is CASSLSRIIGGSTDTQYF.

This chain connects TRBV7-2 to TRBJ2-5; 10 nucleotides line up with TRBD2. The end of the DNA is better explained by TRBJ2-7, so the J call may be wrong. The CDR3 runs 14 residues. Per germline, CDR1 SGHTA and CDR2 FQGNSA. The chain's CDR3 is CASSRSGRTYEQYF. CDR3 coding DNA: TGTGCCAGCAGCCGTAGCGGGAGGACCTACGAGCAGTACTTC.

This chain joins TRBV6-6 and TRBJ2-2; 11 bases align to TRBD2. CDR1 MNHNY and CDR2 SVGAGI come from the germline V gene (reference sequence). V lost 4 bases, J lost 6 bases, and 4 bases stayed unmatched. This CDR3 is built from 15 residues. As DNA, the CDR3 is TGTGCCAGCAGTTCCATAGCGGGAGGGCCCGGGGAGCTGTTTTTT. It encodes CASSSIAGGPGELFF.

The rearrangement joins TRBV19 to TRBJ2-7, with 14 bases identical to TRBD2. Germline V gene data show CDR1 as LNHDA and CDR2 as SQIVND (reference sequence). Trimming removed 1 base from V and 0 bases from J; junction bases left unmatched: 5. CDR3 length: 18 residues. DNA of the CDR3: TGTGCCAGTAGTATAGGGACTAGCGGGAGGTGGAGCTCCTACGAGCAGTACTTC. Translated, it gives CASSIGTSGRWSSYEQYF.

The CDR3 protein is CASSPTGKRGYTF. CDR3 nucleotides: TGTGCCAGCAGCCCGACAGGGAAGCGCGGCTACACCTTC. The chain uses TRBV6-5 and TRBJ1-2, with 7 nucleotides matching TRBD1. Germline CDR1 reads MNHEY; CDR2 reads SVGAGI. With V trimmed by 6 bases and J by 8 bases, 9 bases remained unmatched. There are 13 residues in the CDR3.

This clone has just a few counts. The J gene is TRBJ2-7, the V gene TRBV11-2; D may be TRBD1 (5 bases). The CDR3 consists of 14 residues. Germline CDR1 SGHAT, CDR2 FQNNGV. The V end was cut by 1 base, the J end by 2 bases, with 9 bases between. This CDR3 is CASSLGGRTYEQYF. In DNA form, the CDR3 reads TGTGCCAGCAGCTTAGGGGGCAGGACCTACGAGCAGTACTTC.

This clone was seen a handful of times. The rearrangement joins TRBV27 to TRBJ1-2; D gene unclear. Trimming left V 2 bases short and J 4 bases short, with 17 bases between. The CDR3 has 16 amino acids. The germline gives CDR1 MNHEY, CDR2 SMNVEV (reference sequence). This chain's CDR3 is CASSLNASPGGYGYTF. CDR3 bases: TGTGCCAGCAGTTTAAATGCGTCCCCAGGAGGCTATGGCTACACCTTC.

This clone came up a few times. The chain recombines TRBV18 with TRBJ2-5, with D possibly TRBD1 on 5 matching bases. The V gene lost 3 bases and the J gene lost 1 base, with 12 bases spanning the gap. The germline CDR1 and CDR2 sequences are KGHSH and LQKENI. The CDR3 is made up of 15 amino acids. CDR3 bases: TGTGCCAGCTCACCCAACCAGGGCGCCCAAGAGACCCAGTACTTC. Translating it yields CASSPNQGAQETQYF.

V is TRBV7-2 and J is TRBJ2-2; D gene ambiguous. V lost 5 bases and J 7 bases, leaving 8 bases between the germline ends. This CDR3 has 12 amino acids. Germline assignment: CDR1 SGHTA and CDR2 FQGNSA. This chain's CDR3 is CASSIRDGELFF. The CDR3 coding sequence is TGTGCCAGCAGCATTAGAGACGGGGAGCTGTTTTTT.

V and J are TRBV9 and TRBJ2-2; D may be TRBD1 (6 bases). This CDR3 has 14 residues. Trimming left V 0 bases short and J 5 bases short, with 8 bases between. Germline CDR1 is SGDLS and CDR2 is YYNGEE. CDR3 nucleotides: TGTGCCAGCAGCGTAGGAAGGGGGACCGGGGAGCTGTTTTTT. Residues: CASSVGRGTGELFF.

The chain employs TRBV5-1 and TRBJ2-2; D gene unclear. There are 15 residues in the CDR3. The germline V gene has CDR1 SGHRS and CDR2 YFSETQ. The germline V and J ends were trimmed by 0 bases and 2 bases, with 8 bases remaining between them. The CDR3 nucleotides are TGCGCCAGCAGCTTGGCGATAGAAAACACCGGGGAGCTGTTTTTT. Its protein is CASSLAIENTGELFF.